A single T cell receptor beta chain is shown here with its context. What it recognizes is unknown. The PCR ran on 60 Vbeta and 13 Jbeta primers. Profiling relied on immunoSEQ multiplex PCR, and the TCRdb table lists in-frame clones only, not all of them. The repertoire includes approximately 130,000 clones, around 80% of them detected once, and over 3% sits in the top ten. The data originate from a study of cytomegalovirus exposure and HLA in healthy donors. This CDR3 has 16 amino acids. Deletions cut 2 bases from V and 1 base from J, with 12 bases between. Looked up from germline, CDR1 is MDHEN and CDR2 is SYDVKM. General study findings and limits: Association of fewer than 20,000 TCR beta sequences with HLA alleles was found at 0.05 false discovery rate in a later analysis. Reports described diagnosis of cytomegalovirus status by the classifier as highly specific and sensitive.

The chain has TRBV28 and TRBJ1-5; tentative D call: TRBD1 (6 bases). The sequence was collected from a middle-aged woman in good health and CMV-seronegative. Sequenced input: PBMCs. CDR3 in amino acids: CASSLRGGSSNQPQHF. CDR3 DNA: TGTGCCAGCAGTTTAAGGGGGGGATCGAGCAATCAGCCCCAGCATTTT.